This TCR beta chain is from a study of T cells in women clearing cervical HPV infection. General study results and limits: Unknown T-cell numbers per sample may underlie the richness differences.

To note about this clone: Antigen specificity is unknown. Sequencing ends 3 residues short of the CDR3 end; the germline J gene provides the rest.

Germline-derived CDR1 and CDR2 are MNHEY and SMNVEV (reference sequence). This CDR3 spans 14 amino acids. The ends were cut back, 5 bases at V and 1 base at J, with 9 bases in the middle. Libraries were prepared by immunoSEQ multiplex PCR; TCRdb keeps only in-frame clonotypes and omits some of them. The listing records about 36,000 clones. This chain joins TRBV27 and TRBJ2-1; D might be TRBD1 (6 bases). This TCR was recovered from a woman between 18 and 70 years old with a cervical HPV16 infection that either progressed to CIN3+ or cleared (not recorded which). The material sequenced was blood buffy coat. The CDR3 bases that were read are TGTGCCAGCAGTCCACAGGGTTCCTACAATGAG. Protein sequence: CASSPQGSYNE. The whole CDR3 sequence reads CASSPQGSYNEQFF.